The rows below give T cell receptor beta chains drawn from one sample of a study of blood T cell repertoires in COVID-19. Some clones are missing from TCRdb's copy, which holds only in-frame ones; the method was immunoSEQ multiplex PCR. The sample includes just over 150,000 clones, approximately 81% of them seen just once. Sequencing was carried out using peripheral blood. The receptors here all came from a human donor with acute or convalescent COVID-19. The donor label of this sample is uncertain. CDR3s include the opening cysteine and the closing phenylalanine or tryptophan. The order of the fields is CDR3 DNA, CDR3 protein, clone size, J gene, V gene, D gene. A D gene is named only where the DNA matches it firmly. A clone size is listed for some rows: how often the clone was seen (once, few, many), or a class if it is expanded.

DNA: TGTGCCAGCAGTTGGCAGTTCTATGGCTACACCTTC
CDR3: CASSWQFYGYTF
size: -
J: TRBJ1-2
V: TRBV28
D: -

DNA: TGTGCCAGCAGTGGTGGACAGGGGCCAGGCTACACCTTC
CDR3: CASSGGQGPGYTF
size: -
J: TRBJ1-2
V: TRBV27
D: TRBD1

DNA: TGTGCCATCAGTGAGTCGGGGACTTCCTACGAGCAGTACTTC
CDR3: CAISESGTSYEQYF
size: -
J: TRBJ2-7
V: TRBV10-3
D: -

DNA: TGTGCCAGCCCCCCGGACAGTAACACCGGGGAGCTGTTTTTT
CDR3: CASPPDSNTGELFF
size: -
J: TRBJ2-2
V: TRBV6-5
D: -

DNA: TGTGCCAGCAGTACGGGACAGGGGAGTCAGCCCCAGCATTTT
CDR3: CASSTGQGSQPQHF
size: -
J: TRBJ1-5
V: TRBV6-5
D: TRBD1

DNA: TGTGCCAGCAAGGACAATACCAATCAGCCCCAGCATTTT
CDR3: CASKDNTNQPQHF
size: -
J: TRBJ1-5
V: TRBV2
D: -

DNA: TGCGCCAGCAGCCATGCTAGGGGCAGCACTGAAGCTTTCTTT
CDR3: CASSHARGSTEAFF
size: -
J: TRBJ1-1
V: TRBV5-1
D: -

DNA: TGTGCCACCAGTGATGAAGCCGTTTGGGCAGGAAACACCATATATTTT
CDR3: CATSDEAVWAGNTIYF
size: -
J: TRBJ1-3
V: TRBV24-1
D: -

DNA: TGTGCCAGCAGCCCCCGGGAGCAGGGTTCACCCCTCCACTTT
CDR3: CASSPREQGSPLHF
size: -
J: TRBJ1-6
V: TRBV7-8
D: -

DNA: TGTGCCAGCAGCTTGGTGAGTTTCCCGAACACTGAAGCTTTCTTT
CDR3: CASSLVSFPNTEAFF
size: -
J: TRBJ1-1
V: TRBV5-5
D: -

DNA: TGCGCCAGCAGCTTGCTGGCGGGGAGTTTATCCTACAATGAGCAGTTCTTC
CDR3: CASSLLAGSLSYNEQFF
size: -
J: TRBJ2-1
V: TRBV5-1
D: -

DNA: TGTGCCTGGAGTGCCGGCAGGGCTTCCTACAATGAGCAGTTCTTC
CDR3: CAWSAGRASYNEQFF
size: few
J: TRBJ2-1
V: TRBV30
D: -

DNA: TGTGCCTGGAGTGACCCCCGGACAGGAAGAAGAGGCTACACCTTC
CDR3: CAWSDPRTGRRGYTF
size: -
J: TRBJ1-2
V: TRBV30
D: TRBD1

DNA: TGTGCCACCAGCAGAGATTTACTAGCGGGGGCCTACGAGCAGTACTTC
CDR3: CATSRDLLAGAYEQYF
size: once
J: TRBJ2-7
V: TRBV15
D: TRBD2

DNA: TGTGCCAGTAGTACCCGCGGGACAGGGGGTAAAGGGGAGCTGTTTTTT
CDR3: CASSTRGTGGKGELFF
size: -
J: TRBJ2-2
V: TRBV19
D: TRBD1

DNA: TGTGCCTGGAGTGACTTGAACACTGAAGCTTTCTTT
CDR3: CAWSDLNTEAFF
size: -
J: TRBJ1-1
V: TRBV30
D: -

DNA: TGTGCCAGCAGCCTTGACAGGGTCTATGGCTACACCTTC
CDR3: CASSLDRVYGYTF
size: -
J: TRBJ1-2
V: TRBV6-5
D: TRBD1

DNA: TGTGCCAGCAGTGAACATCAGGGAAGTAAGCAGTTCTTC
CDR3: CASSEHQGSKQFF
size: -
J: TRBJ2-1
V: TRBV6-1
D: -

DNA: TGTGCCAGCAGGACAGGAGGAACCGGGGAGCTGTTTTTT
CDR3: CASRTGGTGELFF
size: -
J: TRBJ2-2
V: TRBV2
D: -

DNA: TGTGCCAGCAGTTTGCAGGGGAGAACTGAAGCTTTCTTT
CDR3: CASSLQGRTEAFF
size: -
J: TRBJ1-1
V: TRBV27
D: -

DNA: TGTGCCAGCAGTCCCGGACTCTCCAACAATCAGCCCCAGCATTTT
CDR3: CASSPGLSNNQPQHF
size: -
J: TRBJ1-5
V: TRBV27
D: -

DNA: TGTGCCAGCAGTTTTAACCCGGGATGGGCCAATCAGCCCCAGCATTTT
CDR3: CASSFNPGWANQPQHF
size: -
J: TRBJ1-5
V: TRBV28
D: -

DNA: TGTGCCAGTAGTATACAGGGGATGAACACTGAAGCTTTCTTT
CDR3: CASSIQGMNTEAFF
size: -
J: TRBJ1-1
V: TRBV19
D: -

DNA: TGTGCCAGCAGCTTAAGTTCGTCAGGGAAGGGCTATGGCTACACCTTC
CDR3: CASSLSSSGKGYGYTF
size: few
J: TRBJ1-2
V: TRBV7-3
D: -

DNA: TGTGCCAGCAGCCAAACGCCGGGGGGGGACTATGAGACCCAGTACTTC
CDR3: CASSQTPGGDYETQYF
size: -
J: TRBJ2-5
V: TRBV3-1/TRBV3-2
D: TRBD2

DNA: TGTGCCAGCAGCTTAACCTTGACGGGACTACACTACACCGGGGAGCTGTTTTTT
CDR3: CASSLTLTGLHYTGELFF
size: -
J: TRBJ2-2
V: TRBV5-6
D: TRBD2

DNA: TGTGCCAGCAGCTCCACAGGGCCGAACACTGAAGCTTTCTTT
CDR3: CASSSTGPNTEAFF
size: -
J: TRBJ1-1
V: TRBV7-3
D: -

DNA: TGTGCCAGCAGTATGGTCAGTAACACTGAAGCTTTCTTT
CDR3: CASSMVSNTEAFF
size: -
J: TRBJ1-1
V: TRBV6-4
D: -

DNA: TGTGCCATCGGTCGATGGGGCTACACCTTC
CDR3: CAIGRWGYTF
size: -
J: TRBJ1-2
V: TRBV12-3/TRBV12-4
D: -

DNA: TGCGCCAGCAGTGAAAACGCGCTCGGCACAGATACGCAGTATTTT
CDR3: CASSENALGTDTQYF
size: -
J: TRBJ2-3
V: TRBV10-1
D: -

DNA: TGTGCCAGCAGTCCGGGGGACAGGGTCGGAGGCTACACCTTC
CDR3: CASSPGDRVGGYTF
size: -
J: TRBJ1-2
V: TRBV6-5
D: TRBD1

DNA: TGTGCCAGCAGTTTGGAGGGGCCAACCTACAATGAGCAGTTCTTC
CDR3: CASSLEGPTYNEQFF
size: once
J: TRBJ2-1
V: TRBV27
D: -

DNA: TGCGCCAGCAGCCCGGAGTCGACAGGGGAGTTCGAAAAACTGTTTTTT
CDR3: CASSPESTGEFEKLFF
size: -
J: TRBJ1-4
V: TRBV4-1
D: TRBD1

DNA: TGTGCCAGCAGTCTGGTACACTTCCGGGACAGGGGGCGCGAGCAGTACTTC
CDR3: CASSLVHFRDRGREQYF
size: -
J: TRBJ2-7
V: TRBV27
D: TRBD1

DNA: TGTGCCAGCAGCCCGGGGGGCCGCAATGAGCAGTTCTTC
CDR3: CASSPGGRNEQFF
size: -
J: TRBJ2-1
V: TRBV7-8
D: -

DNA: TGTGCCAGCAGTGACCGGGGTGGGACCCAGTACTTC
CDR3: CASSDRGGTQYF
size: -
J: TRBJ2-5
V: TRBV2
D: -

DNA: TGCGCCAGCAGCCAAGATTGGCGCAGGGGTAATTCACCCCTCCACTTT
CDR3: CASSQDWRRGNSPLHF
size: -
J: TRBJ1-6
V: TRBV4-3
D: -

DNA: TGTGCCAGCAGTGTTCAGGCACCTCAGCCCCAGCATTTT
CDR3: CASSVQAPQPQHF
size: -
J: TRBJ1-5
V: TRBV2
D: -

DNA: TGTGCCACCGGTCGAACTGGCTCCTACAATGAGCAGTTCTTC
CDR3: CATGRTGSYNEQFF
size: -
J: TRBJ2-1
V: TRBV6-5
D: -

DNA: TGTGCCAGCAGCGTAAGTGAGGGCCCGAACACTGAAGCTTTCTTT
CDR3: CASSVSEGPNTEAFF
size: -
J: TRBJ1-1
V: TRBV9
D: -

DNA: TGCAGCGCGACCGGTGGTGCGGCCGGGGAAGGCTACACCTTC
CDR3: CSATGGAAGEGYTF
size: -
J: TRBJ1-2
V: TRBV29-1
D: -

DNA: TGTGCCAGCGAAACTTTGGACTCCCGGGACAGGGAGTACGAGCAGTACTTC
CDR3: CASETLDSRDREYEQYF
size: -
J: TRBJ2-7
V: TRBV7-9
D: TRBD1

DNA: TGCGCCAGCAGTGTCAACCGACAGGGGGACTACATGAACACTGAAGCTTTCTTT
CDR3: CASSVNRQGDYMNTEAFF
size: -
J: TRBJ1-1
V: TRBV10-1
D: TRBD1

DNA: TGTGCCAGCAGCTTGCGGAGTGGCAGTCAAGAGACCCAGTACTTC
CDR3: CASSLRSGSQETQYF
size: -
J: TRBJ2-5
V: TRBV5-4
D: -

DNA: TGTGCCTGGAGGACGAGTAGGGGGTACACTGAAGCTTTCTTT
CDR3: CAWRTSRGYTEAFF
size: once
J: TRBJ1-1
V: TRBV30
D: -

DNA: TGTGCCAGCAGTGAAAGCCCATCCAGGGGCTATACGCAGTATTTT
CDR3: CASSESPSRGYTQYF
size: -
J: TRBJ2-3
V: TRBV6-1
D: -

DNA: TGTGCCAGCAGCCCTCGGGGGGGCAGGGGCACTTCTGAGACCCAGTACTTC
CDR3: CASSPRGGRGTSETQYF
size: -
J: TRBJ2-5
V: TRBV5-4
D: TRBD2

DNA: TGTGCCAGCACGTCCTTCCAGGGTCTACTATACTACGAGCAGTACTTC
CDR3: CASTSFQGLLYYEQYF
size: -
J: TRBJ2-7
V: TRBV27
D: -

DNA: TGCGCCAGCTCGGGGGCCTACGAGCAGTACTTC
CDR3: CASSGAYEQYF
size: -
J: TRBJ2-7
V: TRBV10-1
D: -

DNA: TGTGCCACCAGCGCCTGGGACAGGGAGCAGACCCAGTACTTC
CDR3: CATSAWDREQTQYF
size: -
J: TRBJ2-5
V: TRBV15
D: TRBD1